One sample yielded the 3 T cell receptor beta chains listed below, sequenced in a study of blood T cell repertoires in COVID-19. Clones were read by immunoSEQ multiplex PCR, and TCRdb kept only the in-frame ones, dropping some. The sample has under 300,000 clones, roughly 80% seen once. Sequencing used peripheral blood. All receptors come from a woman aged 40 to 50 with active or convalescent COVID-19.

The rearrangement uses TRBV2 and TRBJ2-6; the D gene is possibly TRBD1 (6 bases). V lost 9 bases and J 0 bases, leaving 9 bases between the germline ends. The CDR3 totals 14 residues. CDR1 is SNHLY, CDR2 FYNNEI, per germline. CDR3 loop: CARTGFSGANVLTF. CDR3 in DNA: TGTGCCAGAACAGGGTTCTCTGGGGCCAACGTCCTGACTTTC.

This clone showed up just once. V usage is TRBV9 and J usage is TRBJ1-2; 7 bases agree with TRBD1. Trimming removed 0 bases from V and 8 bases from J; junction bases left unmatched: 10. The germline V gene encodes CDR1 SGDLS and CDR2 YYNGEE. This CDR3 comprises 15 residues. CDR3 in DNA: TGTGCCAGCAGCGTAGATGGCAGGGGGATCGTCGGCTACACCTTC. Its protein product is CASSVDGRGIVGYTF.

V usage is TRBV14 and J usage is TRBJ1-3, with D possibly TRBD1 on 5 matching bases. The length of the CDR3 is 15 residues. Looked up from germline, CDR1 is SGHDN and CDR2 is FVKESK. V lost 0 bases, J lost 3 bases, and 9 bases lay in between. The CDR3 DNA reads TGTGCCAGCAGCCAAGATCAGGGTGGTGGAAACACCATATATTTT. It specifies CASSQDQGGGNTIYF.